This T cell receptor (beta chain) was sequenced for a study of Ad26.COV2.S vaccination and SARS-CoV-2 variants. Clones were sequenced by immunoSEQ multiplex PCR, and TCRdb holds only the in-frame ones, with some missing. The repertoire includes fewer than 900,000 clones, 89% of them detected once, and roughly 1.5% sits in the top ten. On this clone: No antigen is known for it.

Study-wide points: Breadth, reportedly substantial, characterized the spike-specific CD8+ and CD4+ T cell responses after vaccination. Vaccine and placebo groups showed comparable non-spike TCR breadth. Those who received the vaccine showed greater spike-specific TCR breadth than those given placebo.

There are 15 residues in the CDR3. J lost 7 bases, V lost 4 bases, and 12 bases had no gene match. CDR1 is LNHDA, CDR2 SQIVND, per germline (reference sequence). Treatment noted: around 19 received Ad26.COV2.S at low or high dose, single or two shots; roughly 5 received placebo; per-sample allocation not given. Material that was analyzed had been drawn on day 63 after the first vaccine or placebo injection. It was an adult aged 18-55 years in Boston who was the donor. The TCR comes from a person between 18 and 59 years old who received the Ad26.COV2.S COVID-19 vaccine or a placebo. The V call is TRBV19, the J call TRBJ2-7, with TRBD1 matching over 8 bases. The input for sequencing was peripheral blood, taken in a trial of Ad26.COV2.S vaccine versus placebo. The CDR3 DNA reads TGTGCCAGTAGTAGCCGACAGGGGACGATAGTAGAGCAGTACTTC. This translates into CASSSRQGTIVEQYF. Full variable domain (rest looked up from reference TRBV19 and TRBJ2-7): DGGITQSPKYLFRKEGQNVTLSCEQNLNHDAMYWYRQDPGQGLRLIYYSQIVNDFQKGDIAEGYSVSREKKESFPLTVTSAQKNPTAFYLCASSSRQGTIVEQYFGPGTRLTVT.